This T cell receptor (beta chain) was profiled in a study of response to subunit inactivated influenza vaccine (dated by TCRdb to 2016 to 2019). Looking at the study overall: Deep quantitative profiling of the T cell receptor repertoire was used in the study to follow responses to a trivalent subunit inactivated influenza vaccine. On the study overall, not on this receptor specifically: It was suggested by the authors that each seasonal influenza vaccination may recruit only a limited number of new T cells.

This clonotype was counted a few times. The target of this receptor is not known. The sample holds no much larger clone one base away, and base qualities are not on file. Library preparation employed RT-PCR. TCRdb records Illumina HiSeq 2500 as the sequencer. TCRdb applied fastp at Q25 and MiXCR to the public reads, then kept only in-frame beta chains. Here each entry gathers all rows of one CDR3 protein and keeps the most common genes and DNA. This sample comprises roughly 290,000 distinct CDR3 sequences, 20% to 25% of them detected only once. 10% to 13% of the sample comes from the top ten. CDR1 and CDR2, per the germline V gene, are SGHAT and FQNNGV. The V end loses 4 bases and the J end loses 7 bases, and a stretch of 20 bases separates them. From cysteine to phenylalanine, the CDR3 is 15 amino acids long. Kept here is only the CDR3 DNA, which spans 45 bases and is read in frame from base 1.

The input for sequencing was PBMCs from blood, taken roughly 20 months after vaccination. In this chain, TRBV11-2 is recombined with TRBJ2-7, with the D gene too uncertain to name. The clonotype comes from a man aged 50-75 years who received an inactivated influenza vaccine. Donor details come from another sample of the same person, matched by shared clones. Here is the DNA: TGTGCCAGCAGCTCACCGATGCGTGGGGTTCGGGAGCAGTACTTC. This sequence encodes CASSSPMRGVREQYF.